One T cell receptor beta chain is described in this entry. Antigen specificity is unknown. This table comes from immunoSEQ multiplex PCR, and its TCRdb copy is limited to in-frame clones, with some not included. The data show approximately 130,000 clones, roughly 87% seen once. There are 13 residues in the CDR3. V was pared by 5 bases and J by 2 bases, with 7 bases between. The germline V gene encodes CDR1 SGHTA and CDR2 FQGNSA. The data originate from a study of T cell responses to AZD1222 COVID-19 vaccine. General study findings and limits: Baseline antibody screening turned up just a handful of seropositive AZD1222 recipients. Regions 160-218 and 743-854 held dominance among vaccine-associated CD4 TCRs, which spanned spike. The repertoires were collected only after the peak T cell response. Among the donors, most were white British and more were female, and clonal diversity was possibly underestimated.

The input for sequencing was peripheral blood, taken 28 days after the second AZD1222 dose. V usage is TRBV7-2 and J usage is TRBJ2-1; no reliable D call. The sequence was collected from an adult who received the AZD1222 COVID-19 vaccine. The CDR3 bases are TGTGCCAGCAGCAGCGTTACCTACAATGAGCAGTTCTTC. This sequence encodes CASSSVTYNEQFF.